This T cell receptor (beta chain) originates from a study of CD8 T cells in ankylosing spondylitis. V lost 3 bases to trimming and J lost 2 bases; unmatched junction nucleotides: 6. Germline values: CDR1 LNHDA, CDR2 SQIVND (reference sequence). The CDR3 runs 15 residues. Study-wide findings and caveats: Matched synovial fluid from ankylosing spondylitis patients was reported to be enriched for disease-linked clones. Disease-associated clones were CD8+ and fairly uncommon in peripheral blood. Before this, some motif variants had been reported in reactive arthritis synovial fluid and blood. What appeared characteristic of ankylosing spondylitis blood was a TCR beta motif of several highly homologous variants.

About this clonotype: Its target is unknown.

Libraries for TCR beta were made by quantitative 5'-RACE with molecular barcodes. Using its own MiXCR run on the 5' RACE reads, TCRdb lists one record per CDR3 protein. The sample holds under 950,000 distinct CDR3 sequences, 15% to 20% seen once. The V call is TRBV19, the J call TRBJ2-7, with 8 bases identical to TRBD1. The receptor was isolated from a male donor with ankylosing spondylitis. Input material: blood, either unsorted or a sorted T cell fraction (not recorded which). CDR3 sequence reads: CASSIADRATYEQYF. CDR3 bases: TGTGCCAGTAGTATTGCGGACAGGGCCACCTACGAGCAGTACTTC.